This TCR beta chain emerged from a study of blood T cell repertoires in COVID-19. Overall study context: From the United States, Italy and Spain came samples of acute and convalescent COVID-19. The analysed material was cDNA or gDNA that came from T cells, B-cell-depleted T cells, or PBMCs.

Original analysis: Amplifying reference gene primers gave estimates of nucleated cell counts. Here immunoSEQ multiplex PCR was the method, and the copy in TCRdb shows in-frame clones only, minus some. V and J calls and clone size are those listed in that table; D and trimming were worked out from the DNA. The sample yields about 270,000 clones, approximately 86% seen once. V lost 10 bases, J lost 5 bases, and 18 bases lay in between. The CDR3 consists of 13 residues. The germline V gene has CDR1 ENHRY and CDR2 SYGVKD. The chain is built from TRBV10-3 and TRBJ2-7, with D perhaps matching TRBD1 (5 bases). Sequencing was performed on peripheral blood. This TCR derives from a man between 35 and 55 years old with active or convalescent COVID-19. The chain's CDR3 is CATAGQGAHEQYF. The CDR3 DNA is TGTGCCACCGCCGGCCAGGGTGCCCACGAGCAGTACTTC.